This T cell receptor beta chain was documented in a study of control samples from healthy donors and cancer patients. Only in-frame clones appear in the TCRdb table, and some are missing; sequencing was by immunoSEQ multiplex PCR. The sample lists 170,000 or so clones; 91% were seen once. The CDR3 has 14 residues. V was clipped by 0 bases and J by 5 bases, with 11 bases between them. CDR1 and CDR2 from the germline V gene are SGHDT and YYEEEE. The V call is TRBV5-6, the J call TRBJ1-2, with D hard to call. The origin of this receptor is a woman in her thirties or forties in good health. Input material: blood. CDR3: CASSLGFGQYGYTF. In DNA form, the CDR3 reads TGTGCCAGCAGCTTGGGGTTCGGTCAGTATGGCTACACCTTC.